This entry is about one T cell receptor (beta chain). As yet, its antigen is unknown. An amount of RNA that ranged from roughly 0.5 to 1 ug was reverse transcribed with random hexamers. A multiplex approach, immunoSEQ multiplex PCR, amplified TCR beta CDR3 across 54 Vbeta and 13 Jbeta. One entry per CDR3 protein results from TCRdb running MiXCR on the immunoSEQ multiplex PCR reads. Seen here are approximately 230,000 distinct CDR3 sequences, approximately 92% observed once, and the top ten hold approximately 0.07%. The source of the sample is a study of CD8 T cells in Susac syndrome. TEMRA cells were FACS-enriched, and CD8+ and CD4+ T cells were isolated negatively. V lost 0 bases, J lost 4 bases, and 14 bases lay in between. Germline lookup yields CDR1 SGHDT and CDR2 YYEEEE. This CDR3 is 15 amino acids long. Broader study findings: Individuals included in the TCR sequencing and HLA analysis were acknowledged by the study to be relatively few in number.

The specimen sequenced was CD4+ T cells from PBMCs. The chain joins TRBV5-6 to TRBJ2-7, with D unclear. The sequence came from a human donor with multiple sclerosis. The CDR3 bases are TGTGCCAGCAGCTTGGGTCCTGCGGAGATGTACGAGCAGTACGTC. This gives the protein CASSLGPAEMYEQYV.